This TCR beta chain comes out of a study of cytomegalovirus exposure and HLA in healthy donors. To note about this clone: The target antigen is unknown.

V was clipped by 5 bases and J by 5 bases; unmatched bases: 2. CDR1 and CDR2 (germline): SGHTA, FQGNSA. The CDR3 has 13 amino acids. The PCR had 60 Vbeta and 13 Jbeta primers. The repertoire was sequenced with immunoSEQ multiplex PCR; TCRdb's copy has only in-frame clones and lacks some. The sample consists of about 140,000 clones, approximately 80% of them appearing once. Study results and caveats: The authors later found TCR association rates varying by HLA locus, with DRB1 most and HLA-C fewest. The productive fraction for most TCR beta V segments was about 87% or about 30% in an earlier analysis. Clonal expansion was found to be greater in HLA-associated TCR beta chains than in equally common others in a later analysis.

The TCR originated in a woman in her thirties or forties in good health and CMV-seropositive. This sequence joins TRBV7-2 and TRBJ1-5; the match to TRBD1 covers 8 bases. Sequenced input: PBMCs. Here the CDR3 reads CASSLRGHQPQHF. CDR3 sequence (DNA): TGTGCCAGCAGCCTCAGGGGGCATCAGCCCCAGCATTTT. The complete variable domain, with remaining parts taken from reference TRBV7-2 and TRBJ1-5, reads GAGVSQSPSNKVTEKGKDVELRCDPISGHTALYWYRQSLGQGLEFLIYFQGNSAPDKSGLPSDRFSAERTGGSVSTLTIQRTQQEDSAVYLCASSLRGHQPQHFGDGTRLSIL.